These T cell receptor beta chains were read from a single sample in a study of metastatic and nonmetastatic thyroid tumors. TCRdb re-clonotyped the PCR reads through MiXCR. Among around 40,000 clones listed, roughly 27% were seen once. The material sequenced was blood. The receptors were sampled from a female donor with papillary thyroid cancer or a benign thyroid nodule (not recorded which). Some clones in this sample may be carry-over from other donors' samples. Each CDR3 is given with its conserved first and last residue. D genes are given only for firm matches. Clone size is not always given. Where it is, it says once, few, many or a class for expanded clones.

DNA: TGTGCCAGCAGCTTGGAATACAGGGGACTCCAAAATGAGCAGTTCTTC; CDR3: CASSLEYRGLQNEQFF; V: TRBV5-6; D: .; J: TRBJ2-1; size: .
DNA: TGTGCCAGCAGCTTGGCCTTGGGGCAGGGAGGCACCGGGGAGCTGTTTTTT; CDR3: CASSLALGQGGTGELFF; V: TRBV5-6; D: .; J: TRBJ2-2; size: .
DNA: TGTGCCAGCAGTTACTCTTCTGGGGACCCGGGGGGGGCCCGCTACACCTTC; CDR3: CASSYSSGDPGGARYTF; V: TRBV6-6; D: .; J: TRBJ1-2; size: many
DNA: TGTGCCAGTAGTATGGCGAGGGGCAGACTTAGCAATCAGCCCCAGCATTTT; CDR3: CASSMARGRLSNQPQHF; V: TRBV19; D: .; J: TRBJ1-5; size: .
DNA: TGTGCCACCATCAGGAGGTGGGGAACCTACAATGAGCAGTTCTTC; CDR3: CATIRRWGTYNEQFF; V: TRBV15; D: .; J: TRBJ2-1; size: few
DNA: TGTGCCAGCAGTAGGGACCCAGGGGCATATGGCTACACCTTC; CDR3: CASSRDPGAYGYTF; V: TRBV28; D: .; J: TRBJ1-2; size: few
DNA: TGTGCCAGCAGCTTAAGAAGTGCGAACACCGTGGAGCTCTTTTTT; CDR3: CASSLRSANTVELFF; V: TRBV7-9; D: .; J: TRBJ2-2; size: .
DNA: TGTGCCAGCAAGGAGGGGCGCTTGGCCTACGAGCAGTACTTC; CDR3: CASKEGRLAYEQYF; V: TRBV12-3/TRBV12-4; D: .; J: TRBJ2-7; size: few
DNA: TGCGCCAGCAGCACAGCGGAGGGGGGCCCCCAAGAGACCCAGTACTTC; CDR3: CASSTAEGGPQETQYF; V: TRBV5-1; D: .; J: TRBJ2-5; size: few
DNA: TGTGCCAGCAGCCAGAGGATGCGTGAGCAGTTCTTC; CDR3: CASSQRMREQFF; V: TRBV7-2; D: .; J: TRBJ2-1; size: many
DNA: TGTGCCTGGAGTCCTCCTTATAGCAATCAGCCCCAGCATTTT; CDR3: CAWSPPYSNQPQHF; V: TRBV30; D: .; J: TRBJ1-5; size: .
DNA: TGTGCCAACCGGGCTAACTATGGCTACACCTTC; CDR3: CANRANYGYTF; V: TRBV6-1; D: .; J: TRBJ1-2; size: few
DNA: TGTGCCAGCAGTTCTAACATTGCAGATACGCAGTATTTT; CDR3: CASSSNIADTQYF; V: TRBV2; D: .; J: TRBJ2-3; size: many
DNA: TGTGCCAGCTCGCGGGCGACGGGGCTCCCCCCCACAGATACGCAGTATTTT; CDR3: CASSRATGLPPTDTQYF; V: TRBV18; D: .; J: TRBJ2-3; size: many
DNA: TGTGCCAGCAGTTTACGATTAGGACAGGGGCTAGGCAATGAGCAGTTCTTC; CDR3: CASSLRLGQGLGNEQFF; V: TRBV28; D: TRBD1; J: TRBJ2-1; size: many
DNA: TGCAGTGCTTCGACACAAAGTCTCAGCTCCTACGAGCAGTACTTC; CDR3: CSASTQSLSSYEQYF; V: TRBV20-1; D: .; J: TRBJ2-7; size: .
DNA: TGTGCCAGCAGTTACTCGGGCGGGAGCTACGAGCAGTACTTC; CDR3: CASSYSGGSYEQYF; V: TRBV6-2/TRBV6-3; D: TRBD2; J: TRBJ2-7; size: .
DNA: TGTGCCAGCCGCGGATCCGGGCTTCACTATGGCTACACCTTC; CDR3: CASRGSGLHYGYTF; V: TRBV3-1; D: .; J: TRBJ1-2; size: many
DNA: TGCAGTGCTCTATCCGGGGGGCAGTCAAATGAGCAGTTCTTC; CDR3: CSALSGGQSNEQFF; V: TRBV20-1; D: .; J: TRBJ2-1; size: .
DNA: TGTGCCAGCAGTGAAGGTACAGTAGGGTTAGAGGAGCAGTACTTC; CDR3: CASSEGTVGLEEQYF; V: TRBV25-1; D: .; J: TRBJ2-7; size: .
DNA: TGCAGTGCTAGTATCGTAAATGAGCAGTTCTTC; CDR3: CSASIVNEQFF; V: TRBV20-1; D: .; J: TRBJ2-1; size: .
DNA: TGTGCCTGGAGGACCATCTTTAAGGGGGGGAACTATGGCTACACCTTC; CDR3: CAWRTIFKGGNYGYTF; V: TRBV30; D: .; J: TRBJ1-2; size: .
DNA: TGTGCCAGCTCTCCAGAGGGCATTCAGCCCCAGCATTTT; CDR3: CASSPEGIQPQHF; V: TRBV28; D: .; J: TRBJ1-5; size: .
DNA: TGTGCCAGCAGTTTTCAGGGACACCGAAATGAAAAACTGTTTTTT; CDR3: CASSFQGHRNEKLFF; V: TRBV2; D: .; J: TRBJ1-4; size: many
DNA: TGTGCCAGCAGCGACAGGACAGGGATCGGCTACACCTTC; CDR3: CASSDRTGIGYTF; V: TRBV7-9; D: TRBD1; J: TRBJ1-2; size: many
DNA: TGTGCCAGCAGGGCCCGGGACATACAAGAGACCCAGTACTTC; CDR3: CASRARDIQETQYF; V: TRBV6-2/TRBV6-3; D: .; J: TRBJ2-5; size: many
DNA: TGTGCCAGCAGTCAAACAGGGAGATTGAACACTGAAGCTTTCTTT; CDR3: CASSQTGRLNTEAFF; V: TRBV6-1; D: .; J: TRBJ1-1; size: .
DNA: TGTGCCAGCAGCTTAGCGCTCCTAGCGGGAGGGGACGAGCAGTACTTC; CDR3: CASSLALLAGGDEQYF; V: TRBV7-2; D: TRBD2; J: TRBJ2-7; size: .
DNA: TGTGCCAGCAGTGAAAGGGCCGTTGGGGGAGGGCTTAACTATGGCTACACCTTC; CDR3: CASSERAVGGGLNYGYTF; V: TRBV6-1; D: .; J: TRBJ1-2; size: medium-sized
DNA: TGTGCCAGTAGTACAGGGACGACCGGGGAGCTGTTTTTT; CDR3: CASSTGTTGELFF; V: TRBV19; D: .; J: TRBJ2-2; size: many
DNA: TGTTCCAGCGGCGACAGGGGGCACGATCAGTACTTC; CDR3: CSSGDRGHDQYF; V: TRBV28; D: TRBD1; J: TRBJ2-7; size: few
DNA: TGTGCCAGCAGTTATAACTCAGGGTTCGGGAGTGACAAAAACATTCAGTACTTC; CDR3: CASSYNSGFGSDKNIQYF; V: TRBV6-2/TRBV6-3; D: .; J: TRBJ2-4; size: many